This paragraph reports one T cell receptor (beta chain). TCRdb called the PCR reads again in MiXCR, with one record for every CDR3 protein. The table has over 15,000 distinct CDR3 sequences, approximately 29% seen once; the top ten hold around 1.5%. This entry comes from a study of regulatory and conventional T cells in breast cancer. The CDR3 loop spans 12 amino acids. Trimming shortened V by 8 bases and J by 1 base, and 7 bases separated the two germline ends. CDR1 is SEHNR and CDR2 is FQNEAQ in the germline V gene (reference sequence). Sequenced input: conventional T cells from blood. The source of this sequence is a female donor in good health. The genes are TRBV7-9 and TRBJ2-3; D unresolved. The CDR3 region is CASSKGTDTQYF. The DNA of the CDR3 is TGTGCCAGCTCGAAAGGCACAGATACGCAGTATTTT. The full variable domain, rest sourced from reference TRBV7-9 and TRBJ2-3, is DTGVSQNPRHKITKRGQNVTFRCDPISEHNRLYWYRQTLGQGPEFLTYFQNEAQLEKSRLLSDRFSAERPKGSFSTLEIQRTEQGDSAMYLCASSKGTDTQYFGPGTRLTVL.